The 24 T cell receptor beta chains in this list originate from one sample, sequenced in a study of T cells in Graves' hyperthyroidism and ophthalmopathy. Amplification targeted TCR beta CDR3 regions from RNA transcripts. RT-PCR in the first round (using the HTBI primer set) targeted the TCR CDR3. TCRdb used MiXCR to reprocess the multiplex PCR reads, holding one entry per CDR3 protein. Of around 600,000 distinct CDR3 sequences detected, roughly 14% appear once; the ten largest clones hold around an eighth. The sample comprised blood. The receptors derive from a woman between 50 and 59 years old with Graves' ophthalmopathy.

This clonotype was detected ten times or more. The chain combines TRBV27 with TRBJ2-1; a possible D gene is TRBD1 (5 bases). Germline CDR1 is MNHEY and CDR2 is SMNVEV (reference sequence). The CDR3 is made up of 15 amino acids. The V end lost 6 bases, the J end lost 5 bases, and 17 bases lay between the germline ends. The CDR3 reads CASRQVNTMNNEQFF. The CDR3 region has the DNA TGTGCCAGCAGACAGGTCAACACAATGAACAATGAGCAGTTCTTC.

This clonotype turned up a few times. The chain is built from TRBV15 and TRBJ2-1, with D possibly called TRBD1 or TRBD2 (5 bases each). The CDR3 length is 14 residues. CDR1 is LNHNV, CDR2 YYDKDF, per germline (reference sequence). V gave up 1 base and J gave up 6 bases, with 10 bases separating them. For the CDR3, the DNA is TGTGCCACCAGCAGAGCGAGGGGCCGCAATGAGCAGTTCTTC. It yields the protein CATSRARGRNEQFF.

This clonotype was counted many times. The CDR3 sequence: CATSGGGEVDQPQHF. The CDR3 DNA reads TGTGCCACCAGTGGAGGGGGCGAGGTGGACCAGCCCCAGCATTTT. The gene calls are TRBV24-1 and TRBJ1-5, with 7 positions matching TRBD1. The CDR3 spans 15 residues. Looked up from germline, CDR1 is KGHDR and CDR2 is SFDVKD. With V trimmed by 5 bases and J by 7 bases, 10 bases remained unmatched.

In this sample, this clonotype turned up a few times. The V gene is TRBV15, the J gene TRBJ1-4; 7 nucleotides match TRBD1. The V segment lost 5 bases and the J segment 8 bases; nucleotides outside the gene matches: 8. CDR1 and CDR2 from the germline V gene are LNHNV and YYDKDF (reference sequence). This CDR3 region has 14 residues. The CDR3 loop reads CATSRTTGREKLFF. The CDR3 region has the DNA TGTGCCACCAGCCGCACGACAGGGCGGGAAAAACTGTTTTTT.

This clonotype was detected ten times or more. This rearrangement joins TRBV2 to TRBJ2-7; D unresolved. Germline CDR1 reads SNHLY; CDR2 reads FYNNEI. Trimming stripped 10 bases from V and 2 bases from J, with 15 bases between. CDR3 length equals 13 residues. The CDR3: CATRSGSPYEQYF. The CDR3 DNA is TGTGCCACCCGCTCAGGCAGTCCCTACGAGCAGTACTTC. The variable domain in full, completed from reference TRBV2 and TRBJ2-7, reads EPEVTQTPSHQVTQMGQEVILRCVPISNHLYFYWYRQILGQKVEFLVSFYNNEISEKSEIFDDQFSVERPDGSNFTLKIRSTKLEDSAMYFCATRSGSPYEQYFGPGTRLTVT.

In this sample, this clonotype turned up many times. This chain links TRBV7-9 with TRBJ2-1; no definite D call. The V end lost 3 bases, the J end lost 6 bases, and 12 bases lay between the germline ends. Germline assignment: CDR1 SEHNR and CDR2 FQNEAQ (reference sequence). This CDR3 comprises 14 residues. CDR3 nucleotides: TGTGCCAGCAGCTTTCTATCTATACCCAATGAGCAGTTCTTC. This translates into CASSFLSIPNEQFF.

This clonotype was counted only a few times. CDR3 region: CASSFDGPGEFTEAFF. In DNA form, the CDR3 reads TGTGCCAGCAGCTTTGATGGACCAGGGGAATTCACTGAAGCTTTCTTT. The chain carries TRBV5-6 and TRBJ1-1; perhaps TRBD1 as D (6 bases). Trimming took off 2 bases at V and 4 bases at J, with 18 bases between the two ends. Germline V CDR1 and CDR2: SGHDT, YYEEEE. This CDR3 has 16 amino acids.

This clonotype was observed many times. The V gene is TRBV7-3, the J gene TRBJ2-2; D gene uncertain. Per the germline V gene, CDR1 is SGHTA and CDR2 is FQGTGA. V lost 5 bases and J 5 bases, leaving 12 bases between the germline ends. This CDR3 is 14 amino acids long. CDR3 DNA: TGTGCCAGCAGCCCCCAAGCGTCGACCGGGGAGCTGTTTTTT. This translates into CASSPQASTGELFF. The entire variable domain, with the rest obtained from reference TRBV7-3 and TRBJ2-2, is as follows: GAGVSQTPSNKVTEKGKYVELRCDPISGHTALYWYRQSLGQGPEFLIYFQGTGAADDSGLPNDRFFAVRPEGSVSTLKIQRTERGDSAVYLCASSPQASTGELFFGEGSRLTVL.

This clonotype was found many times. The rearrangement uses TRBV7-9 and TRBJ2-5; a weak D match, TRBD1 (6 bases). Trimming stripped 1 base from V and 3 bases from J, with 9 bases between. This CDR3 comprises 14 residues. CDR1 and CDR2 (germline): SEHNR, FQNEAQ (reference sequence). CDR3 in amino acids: CASSLVPGEETQYF. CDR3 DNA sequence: TGTGCCAGCAGCTTAGTACCAGGGGAAGAGACCCAGTACTTC. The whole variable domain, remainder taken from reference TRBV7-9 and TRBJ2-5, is DTGVSQNPRHKITKRGQNVTFRCDPISEHNRLYWYRQTLGQGPEFLTYFQNEAQLEKSRLLSDRFSAERPKGSFSTLEIQRTEQGDSAMYLCASSLVPGEETQYFGPGTRLLVL.

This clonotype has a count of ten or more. Here the CDR3 DNA reads TGTGCCAGCAGGTCAGGGACTAGCGGGACGTCCTACGAGCAGTACTTC. Translation gives CASRSGTSGTSYEQYF. This chain connects TRBV28 to TRBJ2-7; 13 bases are a match to TRBD2. V lost 6 bases and J lost 1; bases outside the gene matches: 6. This CDR3 has 16 residues. From germline, CDR1 is MDHEN and CDR2 SYDVKM.

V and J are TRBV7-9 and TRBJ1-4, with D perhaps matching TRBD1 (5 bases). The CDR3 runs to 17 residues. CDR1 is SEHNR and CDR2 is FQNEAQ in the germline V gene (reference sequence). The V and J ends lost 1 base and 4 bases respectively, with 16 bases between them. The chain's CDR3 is CASSLGNTGTVNEKLFF. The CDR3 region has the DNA TGTGCCAGCAGCTTAGGGAATACCGGGACGGTTAATGAAAAACTGTTTTTT.

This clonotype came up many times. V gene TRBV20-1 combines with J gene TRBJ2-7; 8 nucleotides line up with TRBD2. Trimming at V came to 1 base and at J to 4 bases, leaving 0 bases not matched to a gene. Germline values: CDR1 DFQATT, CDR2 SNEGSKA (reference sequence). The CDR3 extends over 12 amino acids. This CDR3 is CSARAGGYEQYF. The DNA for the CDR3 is TGCAGTGCTAGAGCGGGAGGGTACGAGCAGTACTTC.

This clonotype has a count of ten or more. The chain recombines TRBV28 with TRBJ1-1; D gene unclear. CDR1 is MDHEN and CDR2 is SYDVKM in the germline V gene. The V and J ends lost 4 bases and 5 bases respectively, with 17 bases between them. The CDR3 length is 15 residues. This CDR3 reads CASSSPGGDVTEAFF. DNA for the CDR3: TGTGCCAGCAGTTCCCCTGGTGGGGATGTGACTGAAGCTTTCTTT.

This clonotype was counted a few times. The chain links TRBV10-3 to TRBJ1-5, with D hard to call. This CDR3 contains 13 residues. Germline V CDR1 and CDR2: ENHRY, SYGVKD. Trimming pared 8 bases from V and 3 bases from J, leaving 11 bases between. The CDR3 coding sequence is TGTGCCATCTCAAGGGCCAACAATCAGCCCCAGCATTTT. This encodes CAISRANNQPQHF.

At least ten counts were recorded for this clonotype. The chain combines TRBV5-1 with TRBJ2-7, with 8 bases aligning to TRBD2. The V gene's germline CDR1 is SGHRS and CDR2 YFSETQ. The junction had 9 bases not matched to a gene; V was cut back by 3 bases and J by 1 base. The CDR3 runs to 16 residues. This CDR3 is CASSWGSGSSSYEQYF. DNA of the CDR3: TGCGCCAGCAGCTGGGGAAGCGGGAGCTCTTCCTACGAGCAGTACTTC.

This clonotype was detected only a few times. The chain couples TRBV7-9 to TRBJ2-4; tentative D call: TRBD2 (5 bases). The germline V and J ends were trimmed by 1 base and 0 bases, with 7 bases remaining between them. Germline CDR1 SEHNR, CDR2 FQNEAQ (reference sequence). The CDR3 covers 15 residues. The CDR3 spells CASSLGGIAKNIQYF. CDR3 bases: TGTGCCAGCAGCTTAGGAGGGATAGCCAAAAACATTCAGTACTTC.

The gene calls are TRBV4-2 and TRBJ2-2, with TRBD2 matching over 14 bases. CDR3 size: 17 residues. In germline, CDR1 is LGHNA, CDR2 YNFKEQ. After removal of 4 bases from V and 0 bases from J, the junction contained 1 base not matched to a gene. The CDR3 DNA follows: TGTGCCAGCAGCCCGGGACTAGCGGGGGCGAACACCGGGGAGCTGTTTTTT. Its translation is CASSPGLAGANTGELFF.

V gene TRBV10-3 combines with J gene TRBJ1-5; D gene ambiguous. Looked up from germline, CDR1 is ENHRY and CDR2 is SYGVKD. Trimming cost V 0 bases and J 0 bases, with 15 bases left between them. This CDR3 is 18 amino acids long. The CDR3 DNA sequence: TGTGCCATCAGTGAGTCTGCTATATGGCAGTATAGCAATCAGCCCCAGCATTTT. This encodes CAISESAIWQYSNQPQHF.

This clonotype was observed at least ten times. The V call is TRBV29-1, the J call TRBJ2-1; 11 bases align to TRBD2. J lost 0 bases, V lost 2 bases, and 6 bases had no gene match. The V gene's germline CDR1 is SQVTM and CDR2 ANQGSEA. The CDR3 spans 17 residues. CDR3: CSVEPGLAVSSYNEQFF. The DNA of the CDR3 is TGCAGCGTTGAACCGGGACTAGCGGTGAGCTCCTACAATGAGCAGTTCTTC.

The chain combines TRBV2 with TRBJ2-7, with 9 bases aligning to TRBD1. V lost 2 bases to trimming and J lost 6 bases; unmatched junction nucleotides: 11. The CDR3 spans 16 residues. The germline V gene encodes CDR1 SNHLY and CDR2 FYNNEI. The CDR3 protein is CASSESWGTGRVEQYF. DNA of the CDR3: TGTGCCAGCAGTGAAAGTTGGGGGACAGGGCGGGTCGAGCAGTACTTC. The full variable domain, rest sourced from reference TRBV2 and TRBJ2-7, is EPEVTQTPSHQVTQMGQEVILRCVPISNHLYFYWYRQILGQKVEFLVSFYNNEISEKSEIFDDQFSVERPDGSNFTLKIRSTKLEDSAMYFCASSESWGTGRVEQYFGPGTRLTVT.

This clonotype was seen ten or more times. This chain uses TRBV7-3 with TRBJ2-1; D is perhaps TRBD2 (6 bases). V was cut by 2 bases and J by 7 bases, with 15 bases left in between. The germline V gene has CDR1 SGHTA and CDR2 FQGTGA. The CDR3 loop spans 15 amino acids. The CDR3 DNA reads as TGTGCCAGCAGCTTATCTCCCGGGGGTGGGAATGAGCAGTTCTTC. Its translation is CASSLSPGGGNEQFF.

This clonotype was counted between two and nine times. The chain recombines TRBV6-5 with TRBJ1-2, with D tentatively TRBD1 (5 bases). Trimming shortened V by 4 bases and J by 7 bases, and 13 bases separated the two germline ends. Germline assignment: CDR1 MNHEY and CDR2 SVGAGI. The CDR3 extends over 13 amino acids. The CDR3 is CASSSATGSGYTF. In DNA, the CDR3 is TGTGCCAGCAGTTCCGCTACAGGATCTGGCTACACCTTC.

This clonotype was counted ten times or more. The CDR3 DNA is TGCAGTGCTAGAACAGTCGGACTCCGCACAGATACGCAGTATTTT. Translation: CSARTVGLRTDTQYF. The rearrangement links TRBV20-1 to TRBJ2-3; weak D call: TRBD2 (5 bases). The CDR3 is 15 amino acids. The V gene lost 2 bases and the J gene lost 1 base, with 13 bases spanning the gap. Germline CDR1 reads DFQATT; CDR2 reads SNEGSKA (reference sequence).

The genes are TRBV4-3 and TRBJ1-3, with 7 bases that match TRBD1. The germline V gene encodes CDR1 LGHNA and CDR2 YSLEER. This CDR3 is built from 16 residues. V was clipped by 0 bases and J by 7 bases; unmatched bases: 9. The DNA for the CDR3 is TGCGCCAGCAGCCAAGATAGTAACAGGGGATCCAACACCATATATTTT. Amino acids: CASSQDSNRGSNTIYF.